The following is a T cell receptor beta chain sequence with its context. A much larger clone sits a single nucleotide away, making a read error possible. Germline values: CDR1 DFQATT, CDR2 SNEGSKA (reference sequence). The CDR3 runs 17 residues. This record comes from a study of molecular identifiers for immune sequencing clone quantification. Study details: RNA from around 20,000 or 100,000 naive CD8 cells was split five ways in replicates, with four sequenced.

TCRdb passed the PCR reads through MiXCR, listing each CDR3 protein once. The table lists tens of thousands of distinct CDR3 sequences, approximately 17% of them singletons. Sequencing was carried out using naive CD8+ T cells from blood, with Jurkat cell RNA spiked in. Subset defined: FACS-sorted CD8+CD4-CCR7+CD45RA+ naive T cells. The chain employs TRBV20-1 and TRBJ2-7; 11 bases map to TRBD2. This clonotype originated in a human donor in good health. Some libraries in this study had Jurkat cell RNA spiked in. The CDR3 spells CSARSLAGGSWGYERYF. The CDR3 nucleotides are TGCAGTGCTAGATCGCTAGCGGGAGGTTCATGGGGCTACGAGCGGTACTTC.